This entry lists 19 T cell receptor beta chains sequenced from one sample in a study of blood T cell repertoires in COVID-19 (TCRdb year 2020). Libraries were prepared through the immunoSEQ multiplex PCR assay. The clones in this table, taken by TCRdb from immuneACCESS, are in-frame only. Not every clone is retained; where verified, under half of the shortfall comes from an unresolved V gene, and the cause of the rest is unknown. This sample is represented by about 160,000 clones; approximately 95% of them were singletons. 1.5% to 2.5% of the sample is taken by the ten largest. Specimen: peripheral blood. These receptors were obtained from a woman aged 55-69 years with COVID-19, enrolled during active disease.

This chain joins TRBV10-2 and TRBJ2-1, with D tentatively TRBD2 (6 bases). Per germline, CDR1 WSHSY and CDR2 SAAADI. The CDR3 is 16 amino acids. V was shortened by 2 bases and J by 6 bases, with 17 bases between the two germline ends. Here the CDR3 DNA reads TGCGCCAGCAGTGAGATTGGAGGGGCCTTTGGCAATGAGCAGTTCTTC. It encodes CASSEIGGAFGNEQFF.

The genes are TRBV5-6 and TRBJ1-2; D gene ambiguous. Germline-derived CDR1 and CDR2 are SGHDT and YYEEEE. V was shortened by 1 base and J by 5 bases, with 12 bases between the two germline ends. The CDR3 runs 14 residues. For the CDR3, the DNA is TGTGCCAGCAGCTTGTATGTGACAAGTTATGGCTACACCTTC. Residues: CASSLYVTSYGYTF.

The chain combines TRBV19 with TRBJ1-1; D is possibly TRBD1 (6 bases). The CDR3 spans 13 residues. Germline V lookup: CDR1 LNHDA, CDR2 SQIVND (reference sequence). The V end lost 7 bases, the J end lost 2 bases, and 11 bases lay between the germline ends. The CDR3 coding sequence is TGTGCCAGTACGGACAGCCTCAACACTGAAGCTTTCTTT. Its protein product is CASTDSLNTEAFF.

The V and J genes are TRBV5-1 and TRBJ1-5, with D perhaps matching TRBD1 (5 bases). V lost 1 base and J lost 2, with 10 bases in between. Germline CDR1 reads SGHRS; CDR2 reads YFSETQ. The CDR3 is 15 amino acids. The CDR3 DNA reads TGCGCCAGCAGCTTGATGGACAAAGGCAATCAGCCCCAGCATTTT. Its translation is CASSLMDKGNQPQHF.

This clone was observed once. This chain connects TRBV12-3 or TRBV12-4 to TRBJ1-2, with D unresolved. V shed 4 bases and J shed 4 bases, with 7 bases lying between them. CDR3 size: 12 residues. The chain's CDR3 is CASSSPVYGYTF. The DNA of the CDR3 is TGTGCCAGCAGTTCCCCCGTCTATGGCTACACCTTC.

The CDR3 region is CASSQRSDSYGYTF. The CDR3 nucleotides are TGTGCCAGCAGCCAAAGATCGGACAGCTATGGCTACACCTTC. The chain has TRBV14 and TRBJ1-2; D may be TRBD1 (6 bases). The CDR3 covers 14 residues. Trimming removed 2 bases at V and 4 bases at J, with 11 bases between. CDR1 is SGHDN and CDR2 is FVKESK in the germline V gene.

This clone was counted a few times. The chain carries TRBV4-1 and TRBJ1-5; D not certain. V gave up 1 base and J gave up 5 bases, with 12 bases separating them. Germline loops: CDR1 MGHRA, CDR2 YSYEKL. CDR3 length equals 15 residues. CDR3 coding DNA: TGCGCCAGCAGCCAAGTGGCGGGGTCGGATCAGCCCCAGCATTTT. This translates into CASSQVAGSDQPQHF.

The genes are TRBV29-1 and TRBJ1-3; a weak D match, TRBD1 (6 bases). Germline CDR1 is SQVTM and CDR2 is ANQGSEA. The ends were cut back, 4 bases at V and 2 bases at J, with 12 bases in the middle. The CDR3 loop spans 14 amino acids. The CDR3 loop is CSVVSGEAGNTIYF. CDR3 bases: TGCAGCGTTGTCTCAGGGGAAGCTGGAAACACCATATATTTT.

The gene calls are TRBV10-3 and TRBJ1-3; TRBD1 agrees at 9 bases. Trimming cost V 5 bases and J 2 bases; bases outside gene matches: 7. CDR1 ENHRY and CDR2 SYGVKD come from the germline V gene. The CDR3 consists of 16 residues. CDR3 region: CAISSIQGAPGNTIYF. The CDR3 DNA follows: TGTGCCATCAGTAGTATACAGGGGGCCCCTGGAAACACCATATATTTT.

The V call is TRBV7-3, the J call TRBJ1-1; tentatively, D is TRBD1 (6 bases). CDR1 and CDR2 from the germline V gene are SGHTA and FQGTGA. The CDR3 covers 14 residues. Trimming left V 1 base short and J 3 bases short, with 9 bases between. CDR3 coding DNA: TGTGCCAGCAGCTTAATGGCAGGGGACACTGAAGCTTTCTTT. Protein sequence: CASSLMAGDTEAFF.

V gene TRBV19 combines with J gene TRBJ1-5; 10 nucleotides line up with TRBD1. CDR1 and CDR2 from the germline V gene are LNHDA and SQIVND (reference sequence). The trim removed 9 bases at V and 6 bases at J, leaving 8 bases unmatched. CDR3 length: 14 amino acids. CDR3 region: CASQGQGPSQPQHF. For the CDR3, the DNA is TGTGCCAGCCAGGGACAGGGGCCGAGTCAGCCCCAGCATTTT.

This clone appeared a single time. CDR3 DNA sequence: TGCGCCAGCAGCTTAAGCGTCAAAGAAGAGACCCAGTACTTC. This codes for CASSLSVKEETQYF. The V gene is TRBV5-1, the J gene TRBJ2-5; D is undetermined. With 2 bases removed from V and 3 bases from J, the gap between germline ends came to 11 bases. CDR1 is SGHRS, CDR2 YFSETQ, per germline. This CDR3 is 14 amino acids long.

The rearrangement joins TRBV7-9 to TRBJ2-1; D perhaps matches TRBD1 (6 bases). The V gene's germline CDR1 is SEHNR and CDR2 FQNEAQ (reference sequence). Trimming removed 3 bases from V and 5 bases from J, with 17 bases in between. This CDR3 has 16 residues. The CDR3 DNA reads as TGTGCCAGCAGCTTGGGTACAGGGTTTCATAACAATGAGCAGTTCTTC. It is translated as CASSLGTGFHNNEQFF.

The V call is TRBV4-1, the J call TRBJ1-1; 7 bases match TRBD1. The CDR3 totals 15 residues. Germline trimming cut 1 base from V and 5 bases from J; bases unmatched to any gene: 7. Germline CDR1 MGHRA, CDR2 YSYEKL. Here the CDR3 DNA reads TGCGCCAGCAGCCAAGGAAAGGGGGCATTGACTGAAGCTTTCTTT. Its protein product is CASSQGKGALTEAFF.

This chain connects TRBV20-1 to TRBJ2-7, with 10 bases fitting TRBD1. CDR3 length: 11 residues. V shed 7 bases, J shed 5 bases, and the junction held 2 bases outside the gene matches. Germline-derived CDR1 and CDR2 are DFQATT and SNEGSKA (reference sequence). The CDR3 here is CSGTGGNEQYF. The CDR3 coding sequence is TGCAGTGGGACAGGGGGGAACGAGCAGTACTTC.

The chain uses TRBV5-6 and TRBJ1-1, with D tentatively TRBD1 (6 bases). This CDR3 region has 13 residues. Trimming took 3 bases from V and 9 from J, leaving 15 bases between them. CDR1 and CDR2 (germline): SGHDT, YYEEEE. In nucleotides, the CDR3 is TGTGCCAGCAGCTCGGCCGGGACATTCCAAGCTTTCTTT. Amino acids: CASSSAGTFQAFF.

The chain has TRBV19 and TRBJ1-2; weak D call: TRBD1 (5 bases). Germline V lookup: CDR1 LNHDA, CDR2 SQIVND (reference sequence). Trimming shortened V by 6 bases and J by 8 bases, and 16 bases separated the two germline ends. This CDR3 is built from 13 residues. CDR3 region: CASRLGRGAGYTF. CDR3 DNA sequence: TGTGCCAGTAGACTGGGGAGGGGTGCCGGCTACACCTTC.

This clone was observed a few times. The V call is TRBV15, the J call TRBJ2-3, with 13 bases matching TRBD2. Germline assignment: CDR1 LNHNV and CDR2 YYDKDF (reference sequence). The CDR3 covers 15 residues. V lost 7 bases, J lost 3 bases, and 4 bases stayed unmatched. The DNA for the CDR3 is TGTGCCACCAAAGAGACTAGCGGGGGGACAGATACGCAGTATTTT. Its translation: CATKETSGGTDTQYF.

The chain links TRBV7-2 to TRBJ2-2, with 12 nucleotides matching TRBD2. The junction had 9 bases not matched to a gene; V was cut back by 3 bases and J by 7 bases. Per the germline V gene, CDR1 is SGHTA and CDR2 is FQGNSA. The CDR3 totals 17 residues. This CDR3 is CASSLVPSGGANGELFF. Written as DNA, the CDR3 is TGTGCCAGCAGCTTGGTTCCTAGCGGGGGGGCAAACGGGGAGCTGTTTTTT.